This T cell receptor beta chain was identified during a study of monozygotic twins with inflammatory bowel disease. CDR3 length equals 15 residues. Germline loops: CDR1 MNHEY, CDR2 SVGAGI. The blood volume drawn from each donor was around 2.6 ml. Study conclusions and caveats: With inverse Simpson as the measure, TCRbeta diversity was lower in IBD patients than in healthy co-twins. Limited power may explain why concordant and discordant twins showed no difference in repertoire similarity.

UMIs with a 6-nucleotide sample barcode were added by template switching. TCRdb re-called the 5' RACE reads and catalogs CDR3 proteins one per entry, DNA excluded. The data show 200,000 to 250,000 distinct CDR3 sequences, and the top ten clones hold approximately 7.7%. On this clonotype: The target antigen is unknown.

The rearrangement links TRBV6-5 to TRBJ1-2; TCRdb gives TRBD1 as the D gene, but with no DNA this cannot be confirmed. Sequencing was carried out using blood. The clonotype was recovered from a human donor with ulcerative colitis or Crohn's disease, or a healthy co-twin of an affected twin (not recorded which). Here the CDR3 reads CASSYSGAYNYGYTF.